The rows below give T cell receptor beta chains drawn from one sample of a study of cytomegalovirus exposure and HLA in healthy donors. Assay used: immunoSEQ multiplex PCR; TCRdb lists only in-frame clones, some missing. The repertoire holds over 75,000 clones, 82% seen once, with roughly 3.5% in the top ten. Specimen: PBMCs. The receptor source for this set is a man aged 25 to 40 in good health and CMV-seropositive. Both conserved end residues are part of each CDR3. The order of the fields is clone size, V gene, J gene, CDR3 length, D gene, CDR3 DNA, CDR3 protein. D genes are given only for firm matches. The size entry is marked missing in some rows and otherwise reads once, few, many or a size class.

.	TRBV28	TRBJ1-4	14	.	TGTGCCAGCAGTACCGGGTCTGAATATGAAAAACTGTTTTTT	CASSTGSEYEKLFF
.	TRBV29-1	TRBJ2-1	14	TRBD1	TGCAGCGCCGAGCTGGGACAGGGGTACAATGAGCAGTTCTTC	CSAELGQGYNEQFF
.	TRBV6-5	TRBJ1-2	14	.	TGTGCCAGCAGTTACGATGCAGGGTCCTATGGCTACACCTTC	CASSYDAGSYGYTF
.	TRBV18	TRBJ1-1	13	.	TGTGCCAGCTCCCTCGGGGGGAACACTGAAGCTTTCTTT	CASSLGGNTEAFF
.	TRBV27	TRBJ2-2	15	TRBD1	TGTGCCAGCAGTGCCCGGGACAGGGGAACCGGGGAGCTGTTTTTT	CASSARDRGTGELFF
once	TRBV2	TRBJ2-1	15	TRBD1	TGTGCCAGCAATCTAGCAGGGGGCTCCTACAATGAGCAGTTCTTC	CASNLAGGSYNEQFF
.	TRBV7-9	TRBJ1-6	16	.	TGTGCCAGCAGCAAGGCCTCGTCGCCCGGGAATTCACCCCTCCACTTT	CASSKASSPGNSPLHF
.	TRBV10-3	TRBJ2-1	14	TRBD2	TGTGCCATCAGTGAGTCGGCGGGAGTAGGTCGGCAGTTCTTC	CAISESAGVGRQFF
.	TRBV27	TRBJ2-7	16	TRBD1	TGTGCCAGCAGTCCCGGGACAGTCCCCTTTACCTACGAGCAGTACTTC	CASSPGTVPFTYEQYF
.	TRBV7-8	TRBJ1-1	16	.	TGTGCCAGCAGCCGTAAAATACCAAGCGAGAACACTGAAGCTTTCTTT	CASSRKIPSENTEAFF
.	TRBV29-1	TRBJ1-1	13	.	TGCAGCGTTATACCAGCTACCGGGACTGAAGCTTTCTTT	CSVIPATGTEAFF
.	TRBV10-3	TRBJ2-3	17	TRBD2	TGTGCCATCAGTGAGTCGGGACTAGCGGGAGGCGCAGATACGCAGTATTTT	CAISESGLAGGADTQYF
.	TRBV5-6	TRBJ1-4	14	.	TGTGCCAGCAGCTTGGGGACATACGGAGAAAAACTGTTTTTT	CASSLGTYGEKLFF
.	TRBV5-6	TRBJ2-1	15	.	TGTGCCAGCAGCTTGGGGGCCCAAGGGGGCAATGAGCAGTTCTTC	CASSLGAQGGNEQFF
.	TRBV11-1	TRBJ2-7	11	.	TGTGCCAGCAGCTTTACCTACGAGCAGTACTTC	CASSFTYEQYF
.	TRBV2	TRBJ2-5	12	.	TGTGCCAGCAGTGAACTCGGGGAGACCCAGTACTTC	CASSELGETQYF
.	TRBV6-6	TRBJ1-5	15	.	TGTGCCAGCACCCCAGTGAGGCAGTCGAATCAGCCCCAGCATTTT	CASTPVRQSNQPQHF
few	TRBV9	TRBJ1-2	13	TRBD1	TGTGCCAGCAGCGCCGTACAGGGGGAAGGCTACACCTTC	CASSAVQGEGYTF
few	TRBV19	TRBJ2-1	14	.	TGTGCCAGTAACGGCGGGGTTAGTTACAATGAGCAGTTCTTC	CASNGGVSYNEQFF
.	TRBV7-2	TRBJ1-5	14	TRBD1	TGTGCCAGCAGCTTCACAGGGGTGGATCAGCCCCAGCATTTT	CASSFTGVDQPQHF
.	TRBV7-9	TRBJ2-2	14	.	TGTGCCAGCAGCCTCCCGACAGGTCACCGGGAGCTGTTTTTT	CASSLPTGHRELFF
.	TRBV28	TRBJ1-5	16	TRBD1	TGTGCCAGCAGTTTAACCGACAGGGGGAGTGGGCAGCCCCAGCATTTT	CASSLTDRGSGQPQHF
few	TRBV10-3	TRBJ1-4	13	TRBD1	TGTGCCACCGGACAGGGGGCGACTGAAAAACTGTTTTTT	CATGQGATEKLFF
.	TRBV14	TRBJ2-1	15	.	TGTGCCAGCAGCCAGGGAATAGCGAGAAACAATGAGCAGTTCTTC	CASSQGIARNNEQFF
once	TRBV28	TRBJ2-1	18	TRBD2	TGTGCCAGCATCTCCCCGGGACTAGCGGGAGTTCAAATGAATGAGCAGTTCTTC	CASISPGLAGVQMNEQFF
few	TRBV10-3	TRBJ1-1	11	.	TGTGCCATCGGAGAGAACACTGAAGCTTTCTTT	CAIGENTEAFF
.	TRBV5-4	TRBJ2-2	14	.	TGTGCCAGCAGCATCAGGGGAAACACCGGGGAGCTGTTTTTT	CASSIRGNTGELFF
.	TRBV5-1	TRBJ1-3	16	TRBD1	TGCGCCAGCAGCTTAGGACAGGCCCTCTCTGGAAACACCATATATTTT	CASSLGQALSGNTIYF
.	TRBV28	TRBJ1-1	16	TRBD1	TGTGCCAGCAGTTTAGGGTCAGGGGGCGCCCTATCTGAAGCTTTCTTT	CASSLGSGGALSEAFF
.	TRBV5-1	TRBJ1-4	19	.	TGCGCCAGCAGCTCCCAACCTATCTTGGGCCAGGGAAGGGGAGAAAAACTGTTTTTT	CASSSQPILGQGRGEKLFF
.	TRBV28	TRBJ1-5	17	.	TGTGCCAGCAAGATGGGTGGGGGGGGCGCTTTCAATCAGCCCCAGCATTTT	CASKMGGGGAFNQPQHF
once	TRBV6-5	TRBJ2-7	14	.	TGTGCCAGCAGTTACACCGGGAATTCCTACGAGCAGTACTTC	CASSYTGNSYEQYF
.	TRBV5-8	TRBJ2-7	15	.	TGTGCCAGCAGGATGAGCGGAGCCCGAATCTACGAGCAGTACTTC	CASRMSGARIYEQYF
.	TRBV5-1	TRBJ2-7	14	.	TGCGCCAGCAGCTCCCCAGACGGGTCCTACGAGCAGTACTTC	CASSSPDGSYEQYF
.	TRBV5-4	TRBJ1-6	16	.	TGTGCCAGCAGCTTGGCTGGGGGGGCCAGAAATTCACCCCTCCACTTT	CASSLAGGARNSPLHF
.	TRBV18	TRBJ2-7	17	TRBD1	TGTGCCAGCTCACCTCTTCCTCGGACAGGGGGCAGCTACGAGCAGTACTTC	CASSPLPRTGGSYEQYF
.	TRBV7-9	TRBJ2-6	14	.	TGTGCCAGCATCCAAACAACTGGGGCCAACGTCCTGACTTTC	CASIQTTGANVLTF
few	TRBV7-2	TRBJ2-7	14	.	TGTGCCAGCAGCTCCCCTCCTACCCCCCACGAGCAGTACTTC	CASSSPPTPHEQYF
once	TRBV5-1	TRBJ2-1	15	TRBD2	TGCGCCAGCAGCTTGGGGGGGGAGGGTTACAATGAGCAGTTCTTC	CASSLGGEGYNEQFF
.	TRBV6-6	TRBJ1-1	13	TRBD1	TGTGCCAGCAGCGAAGACAGGGGAACTGAAGCTTTCTTT	CASSEDRGTEAFF
.	TRBV4-3	TRBJ2-1	12	TRBD2	TGCGCCAGCAGCCGCGGGGGAGGGGAGCAGTTCTTC	CASSRGGGEQFF
.	TRBV18	TRBJ1-1	18	.	TGTGCCAGCTCACCGGCTGGGGGGGCGAGCCTACGAGACACTGAAGCTTTCTTT	CASSPAGGASLRDTEAFF
.	TRBV15	TRBJ2-7	13	.	TGTGCCACCAGCAGAGGTGACTTCTACGAGCAGTACTTC	CATSRGDFYEQYF
.	TRBV18	TRBJ2-3	15	TRBD2	TGTGCCAGCTCACCTAGCGGGAGTGGCACAGATACGCAGTATTTT	CASSPSGSGTDTQYF
.	TRBV10-3	TRBJ2-2	16	TRBD2	TGTGCCATCAGTCTCGGGACTAGCGGCAACACCGGGGAGCTGTTTTTT	CAISLGTSGNTGELFF
.	TRBV2	TRBJ2-2	19	TRBD2	TGTGCCAGCAGTAGGGGACTAGCGGGAGGGCCACGTAACACCGGGGAGCTGTTTTTT	CASSRGLAGGPRNTGELFF
.	TRBV5-1	TRBJ2-2	15	TRBD2	TGCGCCAGCAGCTGGGGACTATCGAACACCGGGGAGCTGTTTTTT	CASSWGLSNTGELFF
.	TRBV7-9	TRBJ2-2	17	TRBD1	TGTGCCAGCAGCTATTCCGGGACAGGGCGGGGTACCGGGGAGCTGTTTTTT	CASSYSGTGRGTGELFF